This T cell receptor beta chain was identified in a study of Ad26.COV2.S vaccination and SARS-CoV-2 variants. Study context: Among those in the COV1001 Ad26.COV2.S trial arm was the donor. Donor got 5x10^10 or 1x10^11 viral particles of Ad26.COV2.S. Notes on the study in general: Analytic work on TCR breadth and depth might have understated the full extent of total T cell responses.

Treatment here: some 20 received Ad26.COV2.S at low or high dose, single or two shots; roughly five received placebo; per-sample allocation not given. Samples analyzed were those drawn on day 63 after the first vaccine or placebo injection. Participants' vaccine, an Ad26 vector, delivered Wuhan-strain SARS-CoV-2 spike. Measured with immunoSEQ multiplex PCR; TCRdb has only the in-frame clones, and not every one. The sample lists 240,000 or so clones, roughly 90% occurring once. CDR3 size: 16 residues. Between the trimmed V and J ends, which lost 1 base and 2 bases, there was a span of 11 bases. Germline CDR1 is SGHAT and CDR2 is FQNNGV. In the case of this clone: Its antigen is undetermined.

The starting material was peripheral blood, obtained in a trial of Ad26.COV2.S vaccine versus placebo. The chain couples TRBV11-2 to TRBJ2-2, with D maybe TRBD2 (6 bases). This sequence originates from a person aged 18-60 years who received the Ad26.COV2.S COVID-19 vaccine or a placebo. The CDR3 loop is CASSLAGLPNTGELFF. CDR3 coding DNA: TGTGCCAGCAGCTTAGCGGGACTCCCTAACACCGGGGAGCTGTTTTTT.